The 13 T cell receptor beta chains below all came from one sample that was sequenced in a study of shared clonotypes between healthy human individuals. CD45RO-negative, CCR7-selected cells formed the naive CD8 fraction, which excluded terminally differentiated effector memory CD45RA+ cells. Libraries were prepared by immunoSEQ multiplex PCR; TCRdb keeps only in-frame clonotypes and omits some of them. The repertoire consists of roughly 770,000 clones, with roughly 96% occurring once and the leading ten covering about 0.21%. The sequenced sample was naive CD8+ T cells sorted from blood. Receptors originate from a young man in good health.

This clone was recorded only once. The genes are TRBV13 and TRBJ2-1; D ambiguous. The CDR3 has 12 residues. V dropped 5 bases and J dropped 9 bases, with 11 bases sitting between them. Germline CDR1 PRHDT, CDR2 FYEKMQ (reference sequence). The CDR3 spells CASSPALTEQFF. The CDR3 DNA follows: TGTGCCAGCAGCCCAGCGCTAACTGAGCAGTTCTTC.

This chain connects TRBV6-1 to TRBJ2-1; TRBD2 agrees at 12 bases. CDR3 length equals 18 residues. J gave up 3 bases and V 4 bases, and 10 bases lay outside the gene matches. CDR1 MNHNS and CDR2 SASEGT come from the germline V gene. The CDR3 region is CASSGTSGTFTFYNEQFF. CDR3 DNA: TGTGCCAGCAGTGGGACTAGCGGGACTTTTACCTTCTACAATGAGCAGTTCTTC.

This chain joins TRBV11-2 and TRBJ1-2; D is perhaps TRBD1 (6 bases). The CDR3 extends over 15 amino acids. The ends were cut back, 4 bases at V and 6 bases at J, with 18 bases in the middle. The germline CDR1 and CDR2 sequences are SGHAT and FQNNGV. The CDR3 loop is CASSSAGVTINGYTF. In DNA, the CDR3 is TGTGCCAGCAGCTCAGCAGGGGTAACTATCAATGGCTACACCTTC.

The rearrangement links TRBV7-9 to TRBJ2-7; D is perhaps TRBD1 (6 bases). V dropped 3 bases and J dropped 5 bases, with 11 bases sitting between them. The CDR3 covers 13 residues. CDR1 is SEHNR and CDR2 is FQNEAQ in the germline V gene (reference sequence). The CDR3 protein is CASSFEGVDEQYF. The CDR3 DNA follows: TGTGCCAGCAGCTTTGAGGGGGTGGACGAGCAGTACTTC.

The chain recombines TRBV7-9 with TRBJ2-3; tentatively, D is TRBD1 (6 bases). The V and J ends lost 5 bases and 5 bases respectively, with 11 bases between them. CDR1 is SEHNR, CDR2 FQNEAQ, per germline (reference sequence). The CDR3 totals 13 residues. CDR3: CASSRGGEDTQYF. The CDR3 DNA reads TGTGCCAGCAGCCGTGGGGGCGAAGATACGCAGTATTTT.

This clone has only one observation. The CDR3 here is CAISEGTGANVLTF. DNA for the CDR3: TGTGCCATCAGTGAGGGTACCGGGGCCAACGTCCTGACTTTC. The J gene is TRBJ2-6, the V gene TRBV10-3; the D is unclear. The V gene's germline CDR1 is ENHRY and CDR2 SYGVKD. The CDR3 has 14 residues. V was trimmed by 2 bases and J by 4 bases, leaving 6 bases between them.

Comments on this clone: Other DNA variants within this sample encode the same CDR3. The chain carries TRBV27 and TRBJ2-7; D may match TRBD1 or TRBD2 (5 bases each). CDR3 size: 12 residues. Per the germline V gene, CDR1 is MNHEY and CDR2 is SMNVEV (reference sequence). With 2 bases removed from V and 3 bases from J, the gap between germline ends came to 5 bases. The CDR3 DNA follows: TGTGCCAGCAGTTTAGGGGGCTACGAGCAGTACTTC. Translating gives CASSLGGYEQYF.

Concerning this clone: Additional DNA sequences in this sample encode the identical CDR3. The rearrangement links TRBV28 to TRBJ1-1; D unclear. V was clipped by 5 bases and J by 2 bases, with 6 bases between them. The germline gives CDR1 MDHEN, CDR2 SYDVKM. This CDR3 comprises 12 residues. CDR3 loop: CASSLGNTEAFF. The CDR3 coding sequence is TGTGCCAGCAGTCTCGGTAACACTGAAGCTTTCTTT.

The chain is built from TRBV9 and TRBJ2-3; 8 nucleotides line up with TRBD2. The germline CDR1 and CDR2 sequences are SGDLS and YYNGEE. The CDR3 covers 18 residues. Trimming cost V 1 base and J 1 base; bases outside gene matches: 11. The CDR3 nucleotides read TGTGCCAGCAGCGTATCCCCTACGGGAGGGCGAGGCACAGATACGCAGTATTTT. Residues: CASSVSPTGGRGTDTQYF.

This rearrangement joins TRBV7-9 to TRBJ2-2; D is ambiguous. Per germline, CDR1 SEHNR and CDR2 FQNEAQ (reference sequence). The CDR3 totals 15 residues. Trimming removed 5 bases from V and 0 bases from J, with 10 bases in between. CDR3 sequence: CASSEGDTNTGELFF. The CDR3 DNA is TGTGCCAGCAGCGAAGGAGATACGAACACCGGGGAGCTGTTTTTT.

This clone was seen only once. DNA of the CDR3: TGTGCCAGCACCCCCGGGCAGGGTGGAACAGATACGCAGTATTTT. As protein: CASTPGQGGTDTQYF. This chain links TRBV7-2 with TRBJ2-3; D is possibly TRBD1 (5 bases). Germline CDR1 reads SGHTA; CDR2 reads FQGNSA. The CDR3 runs to 15 residues. Trimming cost V 7 bases and J 3 bases, with 17 bases left between them.

A single count supports this clone. The identical CDR3 is also encoded by other nucleotide sequences in the sample. The rearrangement joins TRBV4-1 to TRBJ1-5; D gene uncertain. V was clipped by 1 base and J by 4 bases, with 5 bases between them. Germline CDR1 is MGHRA and CDR2 is YSYEKL. This CDR3 contains 13 residues. Here the CDR3 reads CASSQAPNQPQHF. CDR3 DNA: TGCGCCAGCAGCCAAGCTCCTAATCAGCCCCAGCATTTT.

J is TRBJ1-1 and V is TRBV2, with D maybe TRBD1 (6 bases). The CDR3 contains 13 residues. V shed 6 bases and J shed 0 bases, with 8 bases lying between them. Germline V gives CDR1 SNHLY, CDR2 FYNNEI. The CDR3 region has the DNA TGTGCCAGCAGGGACAGCTTGAACACTGAAGCTTTCTTT. Encoded protein: CASRDSLNTEAFF.